This TCR beta chain derives from a study of blood T cells in healthy people across ages. It was with a sample-barcoded 5' primer and a J-beta primer mix that a second PCR of about 7 to 12 cycles was run. TCRdb reprocessed the 5' RACE reads with MiXCR, giving one entry per CDR3 protein. In the table there are fewer than 1,000,000 distinct CDR3 sequences, about 42% of which are singletons. CDR1 is DFQATT, CDR2 SNEGSKA, per germline (reference sequence). The CDR3 has 16 residues. Trimming stripped 6 bases from V and 5 bases from J, with 25 bases between. The sequenced sample consisted of blood. The TCR originated in a man aged 55 to 70 in good health. This sequence joins TRBV20-1 and TRBJ1-1; a possible D gene is TRBD1 (5 bases). CDR3 nucleotides: TGCAGTGCCAGACCGGACACCAAATTAGGGCGTACTGAAGCTTTCTTT. This sequence encodes CSARPDTKLGRTEAFF.